This is a list of T cell receptor beta chains from one sample in a study of shared clonotypes between healthy human individuals. Here immunoSEQ multiplex PCR was the method, and the copy in TCRdb shows in-frame clones only, minus some. The table includes about 2.1 million clones, over 85% detected once. The specimen sequenced was naive CD8+ T cells from PBMCs. The receptors stem from a man between 18 and 29 years old in good health. Some clones in this sample may be carry-over from other donors' samples. Both conserved end residues are part of each CDR3. D genes are given only for firm matches. Some rows have no size entry. The others give once, few or many, or a class for an expanded clone.

v_gene	j_gene	d_gene	abundance	CDR3nt	CDR3aa
TRBV11-2	TRBJ1-1	.	.	TGTGCCAGCAGCTCCGCCAGGGGCCCGGCTCGCACTGAAGCTTTCTTT	CASSSARGPARTEAFF
TRBV28	TRBJ2-7	.	few	TGTGCCAGCAGTTTAGGCAGGGGCTACGAGCAGTACTTC	CASSLGRGYEQYF
TRBV4-2	TRBJ2-7	.	.	TGTGCCAGCAGCCAGGGGACTCACTCCTACGAGCAGTACTTC	CASSQGTHSYEQYF
TRBV10-3	TRBJ2-5	TRBD1	.	TGTGCCATCGGGGATCCGGGACAGGGGATCAGGGAGACCCAGTACTTC	CAIGDPGQGIRETQYF
TRBV9	TRBJ1-1	TRBD1	once	TGTGCCAGCAGCGTAGGCGCAGGGGGCGTCACTGAAGCTTTCTTT	CASSVGAGGVTEAFF
TRBV2	TRBJ2-1	TRBD2	.	TGTGCCAGCAGCGGACTAGCGGGAAGGTCTAATGAGCAGTTCTTC	CASSGLAGRSNEQFF
TRBV4-1	TRBJ2-1	TRBD2	.	TGCGCCAGCAGCCAAGAACTAGCGGGATACAATGAGCAGTTCTTC	CASSQELAGYNEQFF
TRBV5-1	TRBJ2-7	TRBD2	.	TGCGCCAGCAGCGTCGGACTAGCGGGTTCCTACGAGCAGTACTTC	CASSVGLAGSYEQYF
TRBV27	TRBJ2-1	.	.	TGTGCCAGCAGTGGTCTAGGAGTCAATGAGCAGTTCTTC	CASSGLGVNEQFF
TRBV2	TRBJ2-1	TRBD2	.	TGTGCCAGCAGTGAATTGGCTAGCGGCTACAATGAGCAGTTCTTC	CASSELASGYNEQFF
TRBV30	TRBJ2-2	.	.	TGTGCCTGGAGTAGGAGGACGGTGACCGGGGAGCTGTTTTTT	CAWSRRTVTGELFF
TRBV4-1	TRBJ2-1	.	.	TGCGCCAGCAGCCAAGATCGGAGCCCGGTCCGGCAGTTCTTC	CASSQDRSPVRQFF
TRBV27	TRBJ2-1	.	.	TGTGCCAGCAGTCCTAGAATATACAATGAGCAGTTCTTC	CASSPRIYNEQFF
TRBV9	TRBJ2-2	.	.	TGTGCCAGCAGCGTAGTGGGGGAGCTGAGGACCGGGGAGCTGTTTTTT	CASSVVGELRTGELFF
TRBV13	TRBJ2-5	.	.	TGTGCCAGCAGCCCCACTAGCTTGAAGACCCAGTACTTC	CASSPTSLKTQYF
TRBV12-1	TRBJ1-5	.	.	TGTGCCACCCGCCGGGACACGAATCAGCCCCAGCATTTT	CATRRDTNQPQHF
TRBV29-1	TRBJ2-7	TRBD2	.	TGCAGCGGCGGGGGGACCTACGAGCAGTACTTC	CSGGGTYEQYF
TRBV12-5	TRBJ2-2	.	.	TGTGCTAGTGGCCTCGACCCCGATCTTGCCGGGGAGCTGTTTTTT	CASGLDPDLAGELFF
TRBV15	TRBJ1-5	.	.	TGTGCCACCAGCAGAGATAAGTCCCAGCCCCAGCATTTT	CATSRDKSQPQHF
TRBV4-3	TRBJ1-4	.	.	TGCGCCAGCAGCCAGTGGGTTCGTAGTTTGGTGTTTTTT	CASSQWVRSLVFF
TRBV9	TRBJ2-7	.	once	TGTGCCAGCAGTCCATGGGGACAAAAGTCCTACGAGCAGTACTTC	CASSPWGQKSYEQYF
TRBV6-1	TRBJ2-3	.	.	TGTGCCAGCAGTGATCTATCGAGCACAGATACGCAGTATTTT	CASSDLSSTDTQYF
TRBV4-1	TRBJ2-1	.	.	TGCGCCAGCAGCCAGGGTTGGGGGGCATTCGGAGAGCAGTTCTTC	CASSQGWGAFGEQFF
TRBV2	TRBJ1-1	.	.	TGTGCCAGCAGTGAAGCGGGGGACGCCCTGGGCACTGAAGCTTTCTTT	CASSEAGDALGTEAFF
TRBV19	TRBJ1-5	.	.	TGTGCCAGTAGTATATCCCTATTACCCCAGCATTTT	CASSISLLPQHF
TRBV28	TRBJ2-1	TRBD2	.	TGTGCCAGCGTACGGGGACTAGCATACCAGGAGCAGTTCTTC	CASVRGLAYQEQFF
TRBV30	TRBJ1-1	.	.	TGTGCCTGGAGTGCCATGGAGGTGGGGCACACTGAAGCTTTCTTT	CAWSAMEVGHTEAFF
TRBV6-6	TRBJ2-2	.	.	TGTGCCAGCACCCCAGAGGACACCGGGGAGCTGTTTTTT	CASTPEDTGELFF
TRBV6-1	TRBJ1-2	.	.	TGTGCCAGCAGTGATAATCCCCCCGGAGACTATGGCTACACCTTC	CASSDNPPGDYGYTF
TRBV9	TRBJ2-1	TRBD2	.	TGTGCCAGCAGCGTCAGCGGGACTCCTAGCTCCTACAATGAGCAGTTCTTC	CASSVSGTPSSYNEQFF
TRBV4-2	TRBJ2-3	.	.	TGTGCCAGCAGCCATCCTTGGGGCGGGAGCACAGATACGCAGTATTTT	CASSHPWGGSTDTQYF
TRBV5-6	TRBJ2-7	TRBD1	.	TGTGCCAGCAGCACAGGACAGGGGGCGGCCTACGAGCAGTACTTC	CASSTGQGAAYEQYF
TRBV4-3	TRBJ1-3	TRBD1	.	TGCGCCAGCAGCCTGGACAGGGTCTTGTATTTT	CASSLDRVLYF
TRBV5-4	TRBJ2-7	.	.	TGTGCCAGCAGCTTGGATCCGGCGGCGCAAGGCTACGAGCAGTACTTC	CASSLDPAAQGYEQYF
TRBV28	TRBJ2-6	.	.	TGTGCCATCGGACTCCTCGGCCCTACGTTCTCTGGGGCCAACGTCCTGACTTTC	CAIGLLGPTFSGANVLTF
TRBV4-1	TRBJ2-7	.	.	TGCGCCAGCAGCCAAGGGTACGATAGATCCTACGAGCAGTACTTC	CASSQGYDRSYEQYF